This TCR beta chain emerged from a study of T cell responses to AZD1222 COVID-19 vaccine. Study observations and caveats: Seropositive at baseline were only six or seven AZD1222 recipients.

J lost 2 bases, V lost 5 bases, and 6 bases had no gene match. Germline V gives CDR1 SGHNT, CDR2 YYREEE (reference sequence). The CDR3 is 15 amino acids. TCRdb's table, derived via immunoSEQ multiplex PCR, lists solely in-frame clones and lacks some. The profile covers 150,000 to 200,000 clones, with 88% appearing a single time and roughly 27% taken by the ten largest. For this clone: Its target is unknown.

The chain joins TRBV5-4 to TRBJ2-7, with TRBD2 matching 11 bases. The source material was peripheral blood, sampled 28 days after the second AZD1222 dose. This clonotype was sampled from an adult who received the AZD1222 COVID-19 vaccine. The CDR3 nucleotides are TGTGCCAGCAGTCGGGGGACTAGCGGTGCCTACGAGCAGTACTTC. Its translation is CASSRGTSGAYEQYF.